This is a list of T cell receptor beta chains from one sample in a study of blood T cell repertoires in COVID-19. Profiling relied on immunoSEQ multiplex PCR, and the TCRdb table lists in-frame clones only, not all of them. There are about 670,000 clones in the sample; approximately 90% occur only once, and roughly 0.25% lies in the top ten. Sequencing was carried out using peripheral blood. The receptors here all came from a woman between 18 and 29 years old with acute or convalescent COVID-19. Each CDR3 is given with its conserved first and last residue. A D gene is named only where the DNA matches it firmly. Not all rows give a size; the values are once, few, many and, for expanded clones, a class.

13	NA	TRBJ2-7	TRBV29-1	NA	TGCAGCGTTGTGGGCAGGTACCCTTACGAGCAGTACTTC	CSVVGRYPYEQYF
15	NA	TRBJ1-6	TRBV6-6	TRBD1	TGTGCCAGCAGTTACGTCACAGGGGTTGGTTCACCCCTCCACTTT	CASSYVTGVGSPLHF
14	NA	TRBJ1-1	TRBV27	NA	TGTGCCAGCAGTCGATACGGGGAGAACACTGAAGCTTTCTTT	CASSRYGENTEAFF
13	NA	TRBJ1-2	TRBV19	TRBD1	TGTGCCAGTAGTACGGGGACAGATTATGGCTACACCTTC	CASSTGTDYGYTF
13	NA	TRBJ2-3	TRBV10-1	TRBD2	TGCGCCAGCCGGCAGCGGGGAATAGATACGCAGTATTTT	CASRQRGIDTQYF
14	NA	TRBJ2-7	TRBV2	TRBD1	TGTGCCAGCAAAAGACAGGGGAGCTCCTACGAGCAGTACTTC	CASKRQGSSYEQYF
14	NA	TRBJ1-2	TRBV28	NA	TGTGCCAGTCTAACCGTGGTGAGCGAATATGGCTACACCTTC	CASLTVVSEYGYTF
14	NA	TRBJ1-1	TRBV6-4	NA	TGTGCCAGCAGTGCCGGGGGGCTTGGGGCTGAAGCTTTCTTT	CASSAGGLGAEAFF
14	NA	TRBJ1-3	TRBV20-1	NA	TGCAGTGCTAGTGAGGGCTACTCTGGAAACACCATATATTTT	CSASEGYSGNTIYF
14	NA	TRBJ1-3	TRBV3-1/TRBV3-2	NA	TGTGCCAGCAGCCCGGGGGGGGCGGTGAACACCATATATTTT	CASSPGGAVNTIYF
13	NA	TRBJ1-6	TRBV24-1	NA	TGTGCCACCAGTGAATCCGAGTATACACCCCTCCACTTT	CATSESEYTPLHF
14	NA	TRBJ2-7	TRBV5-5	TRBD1	TGTGCCAGCAGCTTAGGACAGGCTGCCTACGAGCAGTACTTC	CASSLGQAAYEQYF
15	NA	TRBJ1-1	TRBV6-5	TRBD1	TGTGCCAGCAGTCCCCCAGGGGGCAGGGACACTGAAGCTTTCTTT	CASSPPGGRDTEAFF
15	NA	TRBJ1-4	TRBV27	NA	TGTGCCAGCAGCTTCCGAGGAGTTTCTAATGAAAAACTGTTTTTT	CASSFRGVSNEKLFF
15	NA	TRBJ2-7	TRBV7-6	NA	TGTGCCAGCAGCTTAGATGACAGATCACCCTACGAGCAGTACTTC	CASSLDDRSPYEQYF
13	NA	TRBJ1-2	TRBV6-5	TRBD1	TGTGCCAGCAATGCCAGGGGGCTCTATGGCTACACCTTC	CASNARGLYGYTF
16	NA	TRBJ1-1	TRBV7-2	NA	TGTGCCAGCAGCGTAGACAGAACCGGGGTGAACACTGAAGCTTTCTTT	CASSVDRTGVNTEAFF
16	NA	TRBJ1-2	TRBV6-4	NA	TGTGCCAGCAGTGTTGAGGCGGGCAGGGGTGGCTATGGCTACACCTTC	CASSVEAGRGGYGYTF
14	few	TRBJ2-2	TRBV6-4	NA	TGTGCCAGCAGTTCCGCCCCCGGTACCGGGGAGCTGTTTTTT	CASSSAPGTGELFF
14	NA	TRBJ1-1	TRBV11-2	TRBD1	TGTGCCAGCAGCCGGGACAGAACTTTCTTTGAAGCTTTCTTT	CASSRDRTFFEAFF
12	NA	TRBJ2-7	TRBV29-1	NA	TGCAGCGCCCGGGACTGGCCCTACGAGCAGTACTTC	CSARDWPYEQYF
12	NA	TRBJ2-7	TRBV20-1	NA	TGCAGTGCTAGTTCCAGGGCTTACGAGCAGTACTTC	CSASSRAYEQYF
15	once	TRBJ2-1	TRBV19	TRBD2	TGTGCCAGTAGTATTGTAGCGGGGCCCCGTGGTGAGCAGTTCTTC	CASSIVAGPRGEQFF
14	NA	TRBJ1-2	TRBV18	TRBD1	TGTGCCAGCTCCCCGGACAGGCAGAACTATGGCTACACCTTC	CASSPDRQNYGYTF
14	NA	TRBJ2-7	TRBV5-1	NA	TGCGCCAGCAGCACAGCCGGGGACTCCTACGAGCAGTACTTC	CASSTAGDSYEQYF
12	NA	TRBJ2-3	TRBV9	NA	TGTGCCAGCAGCTCCTACCCAGATACGCAGTATTTT	CASSSYPDTQYF
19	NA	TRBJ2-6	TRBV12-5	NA	TGTGCTAGTGGTTTGGTAGTTAAGGCAGGGCAAGGTGGGGCCAACGTCCTGACTTTC	CASGLVVKAGQGGANVLTF
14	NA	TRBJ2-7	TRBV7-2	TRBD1	TGTGCCAGCAGCTCACCGGGACAGGGTAACGAGCAGTACTTC	CASSSPGQGNEQYF
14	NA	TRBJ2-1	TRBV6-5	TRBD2	TGTGCCAGCAGTTCCGGACTAGCGGACAATGAGCAGTTCTTC	CASSSGLADNEQFF
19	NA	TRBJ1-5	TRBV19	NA	TGTGCCAGTAGTATGGGAAGGGGTCTACAATCGGTAACGCGGCAGCCCCAGCATTTT	CASSMGRGLQSVTRQPQHF
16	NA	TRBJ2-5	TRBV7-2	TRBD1	TGTGCCAGCAGCTCGACCCGGGACAGGGGGCGGGAGACCCAGTACTTC	CASSSTRDRGRETQYF
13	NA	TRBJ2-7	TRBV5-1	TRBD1	TGCGCCAGCAGCCTGACAGGGGGCTACGAGCAGTACTTC	CASSLTGGYEQYF
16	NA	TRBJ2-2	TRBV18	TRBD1	TGTGCCAGCTCACTCAGACAGGGGTCCGACACCGGGGAGCTGTTTTTT	CASSLRQGSDTGELFF
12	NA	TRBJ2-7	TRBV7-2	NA	TGTGCCAGCAGCTTCGGTTTCTACGAGCAGTACTTC	CASSFGFYEQYF
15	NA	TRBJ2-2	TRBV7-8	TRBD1	TGTGCCAGCAGCAAGTACAGGGGCCCCACCGGGGAGCTGTTTTTT	CASSKYRGPTGELFF
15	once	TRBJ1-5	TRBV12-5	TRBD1	TGTGCTAGTGCCGGGGGACAGTCACCAAATCAGCCCCAGCATTTT	CASAGGQSPNQPQHF
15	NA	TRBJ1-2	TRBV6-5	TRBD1	TGTGCCAGCAGGCAGGGACAGGGACCTAACTATGGCTACACCTTC	CASRQGQGPNYGYTF
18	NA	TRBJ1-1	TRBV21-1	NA	TGTGCCAGCAGCTACAAGTCCCGGGACAGGGCGGGGAACACTGAAGCTTTCTTT	CASSYKSRDRAGNTEAFF
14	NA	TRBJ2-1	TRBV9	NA	TGTGCCAGCAGCGTAGGCGACTCCTACAATGAGCAGTTCTTC	CASSVGDSYNEQFF
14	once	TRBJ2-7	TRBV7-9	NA	TGTGCCAGCACCAAAGACAGTGTAGCCTACGAGCAGTACTTC	CASTKDSVAYEQYF
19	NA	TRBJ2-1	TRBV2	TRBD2	TGTGCCAGCAGTGTCGGACTAGCGGGGGGTAGGAGCTCCTACAATGAGCAGTTCTTC	CASSVGLAGGRSSYNEQFF
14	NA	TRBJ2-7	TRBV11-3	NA	TGTGCCAGCAGCTTGGACAGTGTTTCCTACGAGCAGTACTTC	CASSLDSVSYEQYF
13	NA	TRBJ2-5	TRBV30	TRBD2	TGTGCCTGGAGTTTGCGGGGGGGGTGGACCCAGTACTTC	CAWSLRGGWTQYF